These 5 T cell receptor beta chains were sequenced from one sample in a study of blood T cell repertoires in COVID-19. Profiled with immunoSEQ multiplex PCR; TCRdb holds only in-frame clones, not every one. The sample holds 130,000 to 150,000 clones, approximately 91% seen once. The sample consisted of peripheral blood. These TCRs come from a man between 65 and 80 years old with acute or convalescent COVID-19.

The rearrangement links TRBV19 to TRBJ1-2; TRBD1 is a possible D gene (5 bases). Germline CDR1 is LNHDA and CDR2 is SQIVND (reference sequence). Trimming stripped 4 bases from V and 8 bases from J, with 14 bases between. The CDR3 extends over 13 amino acids. In DNA, the CDR3 is TGTGCCAGTAGTAGCAGGGAAGTAAGGGGCTACACCTTC. Residues: CASSSREVRGYTF. The whole variable domain, filled in from reference TRBV19 and TRBJ1-2, reads DGGITQSPKYLFRKEGQNVTLSCEQNLNHDAMYWYRQDPGQGLRLIYYSQIVNDFQKGDIAEGYSVSREKKESFPLTVTSAQKNPTAFYLCASSSREVRGYTFGSGTRLTVV.

The V gene is TRBV7-9, the J gene TRBJ1-1; D not certain. V was pared by 2 bases and J by 5 bases, with 9 bases between. Germline V CDR1 and CDR2: SEHNR, FQNEAQ (reference sequence). The length of the CDR3 is 13 residues. This CDR3 reads CASSLLTVTEAFF. DNA of the CDR3: TGTGCCAGCAGCTTACTAACAGTGACTGAAGCTTTCTTT. The complete variable domain, with remaining parts taken from reference TRBV7-9 and TRBJ1-1, reads DTGVSQNPRHKITKRGQNVTFRCDPISEHNRLYWYRQTLGQGPEFLTYFQNEAQLEKSRLLSDRFSAERPKGSFSTLEIQRTEQGDSAMYLCASSLLTVTEAFFGQGTRLTVV.

This clone appeared once. The chain recombines TRBV28 with TRBJ2-7; 8 bases align to TRBD2. The trim removed 6 bases at V and 7 bases at J, leaving 8 bases unmatched. Germline assignment: CDR1 MDHEN and CDR2 SYDVKM. There are 13 residues in the CDR3. For the CDR3, the DNA is TGTGCCAGCAGCCCAAAGCGGGAGAGAGAGCAGTACTTC. Translated, it gives CASSPKREREQYF.

The rearrangement links TRBV12-3 or TRBV12-4 to TRBJ2-1; TRBD1 agrees at 7 bases. The J segment lost 7 bases and the V segment lost 8 bases, leaving 8 bases of the junction unmatched. The CDR3 totals 13 residues. In DNA, the CDR3 is TGTGCCAGCGCCAGGAACAGGGGAAATGAGCAGTTCTTC. This gives the protein CASARNRGNEQFF.

This chain joins TRBV19 and TRBJ1-1; D unresolved. CDR3 length equals 15 residues. Between the trimmed V and J ends, which lost 1 base and 1 base, there was a span of 10 bases. In germline, CDR1 is LNHDA, CDR2 SQIVND (reference sequence). The CDR3 DNA reads TGTGCCAGTAGTATAGCCGGACTGACGAACACTGAAGCTTTCTTT. Translation: CASSIAGLTNTEAFF. Based on the CDR3 plus reference TRBV19 and TRBJ1-1, the full variable domain is DGGITQSPKYLFRKEGQNVTLSCEQNLNHDAMYWYRQDPGQGLRLIYYSQIVNDFQKGDIAEGYSVSREKKESFPLTVTSAQKNPTAFYLCASSIAGLTNTEAFFGQGTRLTVV.